This TCR beta chain was sequenced for a study of shared clonotypes between healthy human individuals. Sequencing was performed with immunoSEQ multiplex PCR; in TCRdb, only in-frame clones are kept and a portion is missing. The repertoire holds 2 million or so clones, with around 96% as singletons. The CDR3 has 12 residues. V lost 0 bases to trimming and J lost 7 bases; unmatched junction nucleotides: 1. Looked up from germline, CDR1 is SGHNT and CDR2 is YYREEE (reference sequence). Naive-designated CD8 cells lacked CD45RO, were positively enriched for CCR7, and omitted terminally differentiated effector memory CD45RA+ cells. A word on this clone: Other DNA sequences from this sample encode an identical CDR3 as well.

The TCR originated in a man younger than 35 in good health. The sequenced material came from naive CD8+ T cells sorted from blood. The V gene is TRBV5-4, the J gene TRBJ2-7; TRBD2 matches at 7 bases. CDR3 region: CASSLGAGEQYF. The CDR3 coding sequence is TGTGCCAGCAGCTTGGGAGCGGGAGAGCAGTACTTC.